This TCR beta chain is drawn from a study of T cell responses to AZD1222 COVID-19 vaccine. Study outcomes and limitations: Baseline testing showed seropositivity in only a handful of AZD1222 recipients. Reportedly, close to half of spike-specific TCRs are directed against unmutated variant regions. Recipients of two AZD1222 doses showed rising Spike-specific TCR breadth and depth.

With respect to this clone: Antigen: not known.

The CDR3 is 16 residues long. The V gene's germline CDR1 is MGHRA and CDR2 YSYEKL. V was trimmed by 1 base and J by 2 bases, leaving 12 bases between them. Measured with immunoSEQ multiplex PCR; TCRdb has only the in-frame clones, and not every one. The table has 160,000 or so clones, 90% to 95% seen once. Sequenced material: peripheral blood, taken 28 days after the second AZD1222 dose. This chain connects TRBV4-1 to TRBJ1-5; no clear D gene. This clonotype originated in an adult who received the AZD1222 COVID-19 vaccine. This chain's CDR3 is CASSQVWGMGNQPQHF. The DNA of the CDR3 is TGCGCCAGCAGCCAAGTTTGGGGAATGGGCAATCAGCCCCAGCATTTT.